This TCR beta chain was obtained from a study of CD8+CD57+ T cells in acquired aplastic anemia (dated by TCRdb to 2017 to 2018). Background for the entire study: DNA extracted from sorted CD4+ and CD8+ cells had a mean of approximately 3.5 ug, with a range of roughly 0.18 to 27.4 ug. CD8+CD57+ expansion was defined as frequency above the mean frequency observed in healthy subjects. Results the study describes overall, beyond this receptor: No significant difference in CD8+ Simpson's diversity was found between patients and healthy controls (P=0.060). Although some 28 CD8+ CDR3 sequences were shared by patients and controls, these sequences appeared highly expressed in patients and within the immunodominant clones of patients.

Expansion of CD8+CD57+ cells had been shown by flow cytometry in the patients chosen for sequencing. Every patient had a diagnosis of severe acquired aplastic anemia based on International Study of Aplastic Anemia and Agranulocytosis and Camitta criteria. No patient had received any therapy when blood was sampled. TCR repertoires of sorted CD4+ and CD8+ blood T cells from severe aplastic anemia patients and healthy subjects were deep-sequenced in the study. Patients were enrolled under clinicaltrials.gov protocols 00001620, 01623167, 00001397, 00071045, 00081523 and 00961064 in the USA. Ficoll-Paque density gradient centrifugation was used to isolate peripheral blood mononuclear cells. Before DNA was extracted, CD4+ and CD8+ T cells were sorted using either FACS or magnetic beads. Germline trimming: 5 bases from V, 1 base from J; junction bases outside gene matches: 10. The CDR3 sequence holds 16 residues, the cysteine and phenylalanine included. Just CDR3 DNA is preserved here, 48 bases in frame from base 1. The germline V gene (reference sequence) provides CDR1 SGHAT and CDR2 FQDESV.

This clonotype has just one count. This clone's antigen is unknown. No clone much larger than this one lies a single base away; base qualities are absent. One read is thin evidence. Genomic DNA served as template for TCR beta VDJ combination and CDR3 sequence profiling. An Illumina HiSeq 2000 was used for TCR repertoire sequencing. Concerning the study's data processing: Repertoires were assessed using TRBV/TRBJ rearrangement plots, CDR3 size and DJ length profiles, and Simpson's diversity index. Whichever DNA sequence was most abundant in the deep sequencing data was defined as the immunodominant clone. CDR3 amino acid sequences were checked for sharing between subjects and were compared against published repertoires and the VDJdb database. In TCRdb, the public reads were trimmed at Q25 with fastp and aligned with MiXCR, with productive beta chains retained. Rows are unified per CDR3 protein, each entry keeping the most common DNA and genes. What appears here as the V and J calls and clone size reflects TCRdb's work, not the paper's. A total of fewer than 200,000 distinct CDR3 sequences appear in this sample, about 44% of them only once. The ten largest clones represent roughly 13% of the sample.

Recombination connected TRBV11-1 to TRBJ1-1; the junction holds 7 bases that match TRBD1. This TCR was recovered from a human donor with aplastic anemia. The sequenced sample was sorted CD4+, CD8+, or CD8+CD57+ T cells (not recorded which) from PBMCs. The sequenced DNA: TGTGCCAGCAGCCTCACCGGGACAGCCAGGAACACTGAAGCTTTCTTT. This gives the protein CASSLTGTARNTEAFF.